The source of this T cell receptor (beta chain) is a study of blood T cells in healthy people across ages. J gave up 2 bases and V 5 bases, and 6 bases lay outside the gene matches. In germline, CDR1 is SGHAT, CDR2 FQNNGV. The CDR3 totals 15 residues. A second PCR of 7 to 11 cycles used a sample-barcoded 5' primer and a J-beta primer mix. TCRdb independently ran MiXCR on the 5' RACE reads; one entry per CDR3 protein. The repertoire holds about 1.6 million distinct CDR3 sequences, with around 36% as singletons. Each sample gave at least 6.5 million isolated PBMCs. Total RNA extraction produced at least 5.5 micrograms (per sample) for the study. Turning to this clonotype: Its matching antigen is unknown.

Whole-study results and caveats: Across the age range, TCR beta diversity per million T cells fell in a roughly linear way.

The genes are TRBV11-2 and TRBJ2-3, with 8 bases lining up with TRBD1. The clonotype was recovered from a woman aged 25-40 years in good health. The sequenced sample consisted of blood. In nucleotides, the CDR3 is TGTGCCAGCAGCGAGACAGGGGCCATCACAGATACGCAGTATTTT. Translating gives CASSETGAITDTQYF.